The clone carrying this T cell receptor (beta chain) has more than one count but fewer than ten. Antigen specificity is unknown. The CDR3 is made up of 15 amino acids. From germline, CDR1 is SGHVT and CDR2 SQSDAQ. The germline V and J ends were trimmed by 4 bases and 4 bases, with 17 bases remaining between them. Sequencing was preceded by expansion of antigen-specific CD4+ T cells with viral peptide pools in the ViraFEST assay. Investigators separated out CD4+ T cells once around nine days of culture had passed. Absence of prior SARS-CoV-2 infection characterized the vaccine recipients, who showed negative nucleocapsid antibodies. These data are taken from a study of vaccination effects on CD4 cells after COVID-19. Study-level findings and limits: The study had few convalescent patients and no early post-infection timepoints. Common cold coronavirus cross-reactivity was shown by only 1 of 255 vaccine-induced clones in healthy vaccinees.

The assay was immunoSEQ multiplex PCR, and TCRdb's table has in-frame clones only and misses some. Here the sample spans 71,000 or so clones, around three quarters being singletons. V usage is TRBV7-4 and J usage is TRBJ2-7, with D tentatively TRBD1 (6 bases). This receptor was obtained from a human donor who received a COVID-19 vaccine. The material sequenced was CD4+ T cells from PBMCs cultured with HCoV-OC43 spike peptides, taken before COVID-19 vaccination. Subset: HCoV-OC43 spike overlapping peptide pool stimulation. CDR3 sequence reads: CASSSPGRGRYEQYV. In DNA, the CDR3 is TGTGCCAGCAGCTCCCCGGGAAGGGGGAGATACGAGCAGTACGTC.